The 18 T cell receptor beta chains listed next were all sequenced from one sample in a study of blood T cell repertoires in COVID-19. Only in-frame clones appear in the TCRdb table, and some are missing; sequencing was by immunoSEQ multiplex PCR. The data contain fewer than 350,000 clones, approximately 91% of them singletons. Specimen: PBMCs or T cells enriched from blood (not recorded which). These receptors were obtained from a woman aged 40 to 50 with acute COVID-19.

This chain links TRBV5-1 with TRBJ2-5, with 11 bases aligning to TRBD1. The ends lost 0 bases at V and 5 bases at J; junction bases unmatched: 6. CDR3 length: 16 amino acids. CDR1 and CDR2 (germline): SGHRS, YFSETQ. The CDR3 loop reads CASSLAGTGGRETQYF. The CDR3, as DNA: TGCGCCAGCAGCTTGGCAGGGACAGGGGGGCGGGAGACCCAGTACTTC.

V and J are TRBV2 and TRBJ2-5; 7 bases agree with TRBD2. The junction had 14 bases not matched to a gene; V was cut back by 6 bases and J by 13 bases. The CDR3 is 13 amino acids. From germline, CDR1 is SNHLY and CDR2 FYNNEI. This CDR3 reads CASSPGRLAPMYF. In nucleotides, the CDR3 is TGTGCCAGCAGCCCCGGTCGACTAGCCCCTATGTACTTC.

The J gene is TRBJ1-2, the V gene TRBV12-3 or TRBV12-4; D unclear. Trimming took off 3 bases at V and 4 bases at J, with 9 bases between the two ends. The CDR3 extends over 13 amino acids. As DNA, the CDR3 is TGTGCCAGCAGTTTTCCGTACAGCTATGGCTACACCTTC. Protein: CASSFPYSYGYTF.

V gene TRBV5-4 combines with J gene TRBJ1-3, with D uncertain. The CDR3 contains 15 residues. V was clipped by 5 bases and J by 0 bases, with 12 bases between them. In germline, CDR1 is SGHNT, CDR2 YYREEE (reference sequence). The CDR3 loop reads CASRPSPSSGNTIYF. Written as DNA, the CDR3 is TGTGCCAGCAGACCGAGCCCGAGCTCTGGAAACACCATATATTTT.

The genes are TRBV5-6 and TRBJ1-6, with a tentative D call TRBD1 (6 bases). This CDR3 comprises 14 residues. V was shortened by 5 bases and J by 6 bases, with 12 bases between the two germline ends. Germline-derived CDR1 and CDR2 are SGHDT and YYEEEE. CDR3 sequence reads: CASSNGQSNSPLHF. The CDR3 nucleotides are TGTGCCAGCAGTAATGGACAGAGTAATTCACCCCTCCACTTT.

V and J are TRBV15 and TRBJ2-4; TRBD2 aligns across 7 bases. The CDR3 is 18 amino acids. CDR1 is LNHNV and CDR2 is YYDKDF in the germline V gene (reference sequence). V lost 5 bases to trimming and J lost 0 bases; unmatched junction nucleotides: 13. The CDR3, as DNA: TGTGCCACCAGCCGAATAACTAGCGCCCCTCTAGCCAAAAACATTCAGTACTTC. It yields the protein CATSRITSAPLAKNIQYF.

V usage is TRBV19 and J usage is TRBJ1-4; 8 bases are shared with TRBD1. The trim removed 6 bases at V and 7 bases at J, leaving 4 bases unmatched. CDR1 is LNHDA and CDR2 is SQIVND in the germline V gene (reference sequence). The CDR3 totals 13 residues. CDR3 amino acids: CASSSGQGEKLFF. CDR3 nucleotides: TGTGCCAGTAGCTCAGGACAGGGTGAAAAACTGTTTTTT.

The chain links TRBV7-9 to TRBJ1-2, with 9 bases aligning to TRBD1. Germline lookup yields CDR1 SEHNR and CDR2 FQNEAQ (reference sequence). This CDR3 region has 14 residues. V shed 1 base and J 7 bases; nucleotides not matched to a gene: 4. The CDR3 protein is CASSLEGQGLGYTF. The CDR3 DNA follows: TGTGCCAGCAGCTTAGAGGGACAGGGACTTGGCTACACCTTC. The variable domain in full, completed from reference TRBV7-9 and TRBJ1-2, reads DTGVSQNPRHKITKRGQNVTFRCDPISEHNRLYWYRQTLGQGPEFLTYFQNEAQLEKSRLLSDRFSAERPKGSFSTLEIQRTEQGDSAMYLCASSLEGQGLGYTFGSGTRLTVV.

CDR3 amino acids: CASSPGSVEKLFF. CDR3 coding DNA: TGTGCCAGCAGCCCGGGTAGTGTTGAAAAACTGTTTTTT. The rearrangement joins TRBV7-6 to TRBJ1-4; unclear D gene. V gave up 5 bases and J gave up 7 bases, with 11 bases separating them. The CDR3 consists of 13 residues. In germline, CDR1 is SGHVS, CDR2 FNYEAQ.

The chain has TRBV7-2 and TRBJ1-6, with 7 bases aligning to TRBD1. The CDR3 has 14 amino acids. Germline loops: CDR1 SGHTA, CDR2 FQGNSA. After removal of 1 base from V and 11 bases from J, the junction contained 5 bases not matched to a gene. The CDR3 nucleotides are TGTGCCAGCAGCTTAGACAGGGGAAGGACACCCCTCCACTTT. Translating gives CASSLDRGRTPLHF.

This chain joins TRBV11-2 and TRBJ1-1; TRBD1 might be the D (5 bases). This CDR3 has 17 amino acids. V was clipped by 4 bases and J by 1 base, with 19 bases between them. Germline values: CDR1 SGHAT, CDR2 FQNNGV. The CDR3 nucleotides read TGTGCCAGCAGCTCCAGGGTAAAAAGTGTACCGAACACTGAAGCTTTCTTT. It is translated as CASSSRVKSVPNTEAFF.

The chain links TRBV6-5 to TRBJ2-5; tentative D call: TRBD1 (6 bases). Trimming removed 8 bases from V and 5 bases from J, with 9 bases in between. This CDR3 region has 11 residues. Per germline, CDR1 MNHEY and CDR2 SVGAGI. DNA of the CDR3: TGTGCCAGCGGCCAGGGGGAGACCCAGTACTTC. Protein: CASGQGETQYF.

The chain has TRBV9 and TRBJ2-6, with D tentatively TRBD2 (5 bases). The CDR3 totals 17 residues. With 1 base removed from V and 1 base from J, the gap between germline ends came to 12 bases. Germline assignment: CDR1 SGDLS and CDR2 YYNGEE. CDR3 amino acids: CASSVSGDGSGANVLTF. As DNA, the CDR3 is TGTGCCAGCAGCGTATCCGGGGATGGGTCTGGGGCCAACGTCCTGACTTTC.

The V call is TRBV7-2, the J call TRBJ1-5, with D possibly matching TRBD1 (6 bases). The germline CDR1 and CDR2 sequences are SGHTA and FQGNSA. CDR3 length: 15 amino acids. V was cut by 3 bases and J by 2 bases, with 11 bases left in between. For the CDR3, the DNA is TGTGCCAGCAGCTTCGGCAGGGGAGGCAATCAGCCCCAGCATTTT. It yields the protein CASSFGRGGNQPQHF.

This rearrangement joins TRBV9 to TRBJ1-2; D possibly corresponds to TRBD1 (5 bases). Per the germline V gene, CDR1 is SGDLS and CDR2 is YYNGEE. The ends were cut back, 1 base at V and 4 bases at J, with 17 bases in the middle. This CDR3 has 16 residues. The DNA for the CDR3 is TGTGCCAGCAGCGTAAGGGGAGGGGCTCTTGGCTATGGCTACACCTTC. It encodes CASSVRGGALGYGYTF.

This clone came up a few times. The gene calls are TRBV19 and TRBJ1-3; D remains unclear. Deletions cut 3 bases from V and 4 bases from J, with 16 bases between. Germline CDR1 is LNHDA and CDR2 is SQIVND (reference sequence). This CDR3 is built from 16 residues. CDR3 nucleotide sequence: TGTGCCAGTAGTATTGTCTACTCTGCGGGCGGAAACACCATATATTTT. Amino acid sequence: CASSIVYSAGGNTIYF.

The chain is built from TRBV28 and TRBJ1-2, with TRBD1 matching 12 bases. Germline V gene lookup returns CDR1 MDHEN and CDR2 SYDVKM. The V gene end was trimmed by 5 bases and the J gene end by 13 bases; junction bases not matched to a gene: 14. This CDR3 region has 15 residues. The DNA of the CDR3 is TGTGCCAGCAGTGTGCTATCTCCGGGACAGGGGGCGTTCACCTTC. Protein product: CASSVLSPGQGAFTF.

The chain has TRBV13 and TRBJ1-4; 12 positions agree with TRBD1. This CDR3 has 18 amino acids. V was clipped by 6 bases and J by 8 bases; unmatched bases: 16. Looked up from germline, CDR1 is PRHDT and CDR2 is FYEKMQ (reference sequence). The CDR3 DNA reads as TGTGCCAGCAGTATCACCGGGACAGGGGGCCCATGGAGGGAAAAACTGTTTTTT. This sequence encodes CASSITGTGGPWREKLFF.